These 30 T cell receptor beta chains share one sample of origin, sequenced in a study of cytomegalovirus exposure and HLA in healthy donors listed by TCRdb under 2017. The library was obtained by the immunoSEQ multiplex PCR assay. The multiplex PCR relied on a mix of 60 forward primers for TCR Vbeta segments and 13 reverse primers for TCR Jbeta segments. Sourced from immuneACCESS, this table was stored by TCRdb with only in-frame sequences that have V and J called. A share of the clones is absent; for the studies checked, an unresolved V gene accounts for under half, and the remainder has no known explanation. In this sample the table shows around 300,000 clones, 84% of which occur a single time. The ten largest clones take up about 2% of the sample. Sequencing was done on a sample of PBMCs. These receptors all come from a woman between 40 and 55 years old in good health and CMV-seropositive.

This chain links TRBV25-1 with TRBJ1-2, with D possibly TRBD1 on 6 matching bases. Trimming took 2 bases from V and 6 from J, leaving 16 bases between them. Germline V gene lookup returns CDR1 MGHDK and CDR2 SYGVNS. The CDR3 sequence is 15 residues long. CDR3 in amino acids: CASSEQRTETDGYTF. The CDR3 DNA follows: TGTGCCAGCAGTGAACAACGGACAGAAACGGATGGCTACACCTTC.

The chain joins TRBV10-3 to TRBJ1-1, with a weak D call TRBD1 (5 bases). The length of the CDR3 is 13 residues. Deletions cut 2 bases from V and 1 base from J, with 5 bases between. Germline CDR1 and CDR2: ENHRY and SYGVKD. Here the CDR3 reads CAISEQGNTEAFF. For the CDR3, the DNA is TGTGCCATCAGTGAGCAGGGGAACACTGAAGCTTTCTTT.

The chain is built from TRBV6-5 and TRBJ2-1, with D possibly TRBD2 on 5 matching bases. Per germline, CDR1 MNHEY and CDR2 SVGAGI. The CDR3 has 15 residues. Trimming took 4 bases from V and 0 from J, leaving 10 bases between them. The CDR3 DNA sequence: TGTGCCAGCAGTTCGGAGCGGAGCTCCTACAATGAGCAGTTCTTC. Its protein product is CASSSERSSYNEQFF.

This chain joins TRBV9 and TRBJ2-7, with TRBD2 identical over 13 bases. After removal of 4 bases from V and 7 bases from J, the junction contained 5 bases not matched to a gene. This CDR3 region has 14 residues. Per the germline V gene, CDR1 is SGDLS and CDR2 is YYNGEE. The CDR3 DNA sequence: TGTGCCAGCAGCTTCACTAGCGGGAGGGAAGAGCAGTACTTC. It is translated as CASSFTSGREEQYF.

The chain links TRBV28 to TRBJ1-5, with TRBD1 identical over 8 bases. J was trimmed by 3 bases and V by 6 bases; bases with no gene match: 7. CDR3 length equals 15 residues. Germline CDR1 is MDHEN and CDR2 is SYDVKM. The CDR3 protein is CASRTGQANNQPQHF. The CDR3 coding sequence is TGTGCCAGCAGAACGGGACAGGCGAACAATCAGCCCCAGCATTTT.

This rearrangement joins TRBV6-5 to TRBJ2-7; 9 bases are a match to TRBD1. J gave up 2 bases and V 0 bases, and 2 bases lay outside the gene matches. The CDR3 sequence is 15 residues long. The germline CDR1 and CDR2 sequences are MNHEY and SVGAGI. CDR3 DNA sequence: TGTGCCAGCAGTTACTCGCACAGGGGGCCCTACGAGCAGTACTTC. This gives the protein CASSYSHRGPYEQYF.

The rearrangement joins TRBV9 to TRBJ2-1, with 7 positions matching TRBD2. With V trimmed by 0 bases and J by 1 base, 13 bases remained unmatched. Germline CDR1 reads SGDLS; CDR2 reads YYNGEE. The CDR3 length is 19 residues. In nucleotides, the CDR3 is TGTGCCAGCAGCGTAGGGTCCTGGGGGGGGGACCCGTCCTACAATGAGCAGTTCTTC. Residues: CASSVGSWGGDPSYNEQFF.

This clone came up once. The chain employs TRBV18 and TRBJ2-5; TRBD1 matches 7 bases. Unmatched junction bases numbered 6, after V lost 6 bases and J lost 2 bases. CDR1 and CDR2 from the germline V gene are KGHSH and LQKENI. The CDR3 consists of 14 residues. This chain's CDR3 is CASSPGTEQETQYF. The CDR3 coding sequence is TGTGCCAGCTCTCCGGGGACAGAGCAAGAGACCCAGTACTTC.

V gene TRBV6-6 combines with J gene TRBJ1-4; 9 bases map to TRBD1. Germline CDR1 reads MNHNY; CDR2 reads SVGAGI (reference sequence). The CDR3 runs 15 residues. The V gene end was trimmed by 6 bases and the J gene end by 8 bases; junction bases not matched to a gene: 10. The CDR3 nucleotides are TGTGCCAGCAGCCCACCCGGGACAGGGAGCGAAAAACTGTTTTTT. It translates to CASSPPGTGSEKLFF.

This clone occurred once. This chain uses TRBV7-2 with TRBJ2-5; tentatively, D is TRBD2 (5 bases). This CDR3 has 16 residues. Germline V gives CDR1 SGHTA, CDR2 FQGNSA. V was pared by 1 base and J by 9 bases, with 21 bases between. In DNA form, the CDR3 reads TGTGCCAGCAGCTTAGAGCCGGCTAGCCACGTGTTGTCCCAGTACTTC. The encoded protein is CASSLEPASHVLSQYF.

This clone came up once. The chain is built from TRBV30 and TRBJ1-6; D perhaps matches TRBD1 (5 bases). Trimming took off 0 bases at V and 8 bases at J, with 8 bases between the two ends. The CDR3 has 13 amino acids. Germline CDR1 GTSNPN, CDR2 SVGIG (reference sequence). CDR3 sequence reads: CAWSVGGDSPLHF. The CDR3 DNA sequence: TGTGCCTGGAGTGTGGGGGGAGATTCACCCCTCCACTTT.

The chain has TRBV7-9 and TRBJ2-7; TRBD1 matches 9 bases. The V gene end was trimmed by 5 bases and the J gene end by 0 bases; junction bases not matched to a gene: 14. In germline, CDR1 is SEHNR, CDR2 FQNEAQ (reference sequence). This CDR3 has 18 amino acids. This CDR3 reads CASSPAISGTGHSYEQYF. For the CDR3, the DNA is TGTGCCAGCAGCCCCGCTATCTCCGGGACAGGGCACTCCTACGAGCAGTACTTC.

This sequence joins TRBV15 and TRBJ2-1, with 8 bases aligning to TRBD1. Germline trimming cut 5 bases from V and 4 bases from J; bases unmatched to any gene: 1. The CDR3 spans 13 residues. CDR1 is LNHNV and CDR2 is YYDKDF in the germline V gene (reference sequence). This CDR3 reads CATSRDRYNEQFF. DNA of the CDR3: TGTGCCACCAGCCGGGACAGGTACAATGAGCAGTTCTTC. Looking up the rest from reference TRBV15 and TRBJ2-1 gives the full variable domain: DAMVIQNPRYQVTQFGKPVTLSCSQTLNHNVMYWYQQKSSQAPKLLFHYYDKDFNNEADTPDNFQSRRPNTSFCFLDIRSPGLGDTAMYLCATSRDRYNEQFFGPGTRLTVL.

The DNA of the CDR3 is TGTGCCAGCAGCTTAGGCAGATCCTATGGCTACACCTTC. This codes for CASSLGRSYGYTF. The J gene is TRBJ1-2, the V gene TRBV7-2; D not certain. Germline CDR1 reads SGHTA; CDR2 reads FQGNSA. Trimming stripped 1 base from V and 4 bases from J, with 7 bases between. The CDR3 loop spans 13 amino acids. The complete variable domain, with remaining parts taken from reference TRBV7-2 and TRBJ1-2, reads GAGVSQSPSNKVTEKGKDVELRCDPISGHTALYWYRQSLGQGLEFLIYFQGNSAPDKSGLPSDRFSAERTGGSVSTLTIQRTQQEDSAVYLCASSLGRSYGYTFGSGTRLTVV.

Note on this clone: Other DNA sequences from this sample encode an identical CDR3 as well. The rearrangement uses TRBV28 and TRBJ2-3; 10 bases are a match to TRBD2. Trimming removed 5 bases from V and 0 bases from J; junction bases left unmatched: 2. Germline V lookup: CDR1 MDHEN, CDR2 SYDVKM. The CDR3 runs 15 residues. The CDR3 DNA reads TGTGCCAGCAGTCGGACTAGCGGTAGCACAGATACGCAGTATTTT. Protein: CASSRTSGSTDTQYF.

The genes are TRBV28 and TRBJ2-7; TRBD2 matches 11 bases. CDR1 and CDR2 (germline): MDHEN, SYDVKM. J was trimmed by 6 bases and V by 6 bases; bases with no gene match: 10. The CDR3 has 15 amino acids. The CDR3: CASSSTSGRLAEQYF. CDR3 in DNA: TGTGCCAGCAGCTCTACTAGCGGGAGACTTGCCGAGCAGTACTTC. Based on the CDR3 plus reference TRBV28 and TRBJ2-7, the full variable domain is DVKVTQSSRYLVKRTGEKVFLECVQDMDHENMFWYRQDPGLGLRLIYFSYDVKMKEKGDIPEGYSVSREKKERFSLILESASTNQTSMYLCASSSTSGRLAEQYFGPGTRLTVT.

The chain uses TRBV29-1 and TRBJ1-1, with D unresolved. Trimming stripped 6 bases from V and 4 bases from J, with 15 bases between. The CDR3 is 13 residues long. The germline V gene has CDR1 SQVTM and CDR2 ANQGSEA. This CDR3 reads CSVLGVSGTEAFF. CDR3 nucleotides: TGCAGCGTCCTCGGGGTGTCGGGCACTGAAGCTTTCTTT.

The table lists this clone with a few counts. This sequence joins TRBV29-1 and TRBJ2-3; 8 nucleotides agree with TRBD1. Germline V lookup: CDR1 SQVTM, CDR2 ANQGSEA. The ends lost 6 bases at V and 4 bases at J; junction bases unmatched: 9. The CDR3 loop spans 14 amino acids. CDR3 DNA sequence: TGCAGCGTCGCCGGACAGGGAATGGCAGATACGCAGTATTTT. This encodes CSVAGQGMADTQYF.

CDR3 region: CASSSRGAGTGELFF. In DNA, the CDR3 is TGTGCCAGCAGCTCGAGGGGAGCGGGCACCGGGGAGCTGTTTTTT. This sequence joins TRBV5-6 and TRBJ2-2; a weak D match, TRBD2 (6 bases). Germline-derived CDR1 and CDR2 are SGHDT and YYEEEE. This CDR3 region has 15 residues. Trimming took off 3 bases at V and 4 bases at J, with 13 bases between the two ends.

The rearrangement joins TRBV5-1 to TRBJ2-7; TRBD1 agrees at 10 bases. Germline V CDR1 and CDR2: SGHRS, YFSETQ. V lost 7 bases to trimming and J lost 5 bases; unmatched junction nucleotides: 6. The length of the CDR3 is 13 residues. This CDR3 reads CASFRDRGDEQYF. The CDR3 nucleotides are TGCGCCAGCTTCCGGGACAGGGGCGACGAGCAGTACTTC.

This clone showed up just a few times. Other DNA sequences from this sample encode an identical CDR3 as well. The rearrangement uses TRBV11-3 and TRBJ2-3; 14 positions match TRBD2. CDR3 size: 16 residues. V shed 5 bases and J 5 bases; nucleotides not matched to a gene: 6. Germline V gene sequence: CDR1 SGHNT, CDR2 YENEEA. The CDR3 loop is CASSPGTSGSRDTQYF. CDR3 DNA: TGTGCCAGCAGCCCCGGGACTAGCGGGAGTAGAGATACGCAGTATTTT.

The V gene is TRBV28, the J gene TRBJ1-2, with D tentatively TRBD1 (6 bases). This CDR3 is built from 13 residues. Germline CDR1 MDHEN, CDR2 SYDVKM. V was shortened by 5 bases and J by 2 bases, with 9 bases between the two germline ends. The CDR3 DNA follows: TGTGCCAGCAGTATGGGACAAAACTATGGCTACACCTTC. Translating gives CASSMGQNYGYTF.

This chain uses TRBV4-2 with TRBJ2-7; 7 bases agree with TRBD1. V was clipped by 3 bases and J by 0 bases; unmatched bases: 5. There are 15 residues in the CDR3. Germline values: CDR1 LGHNA, CDR2 YNFKEQ. The DNA for the CDR3 is TGTGCCAGCAGCCAGACCCGGGACAGCTCCTACGAGCAGTACTTC. This gives the protein CASSQTRDSSYEQYF.

This chain connects TRBV7-6 to TRBJ1-5; no reliable D call. Germline V gene data show CDR1 as SGHVS and CDR2 as FNYEAQ. The CDR3 has 16 residues. Between the trimmed V and J ends, which lost 1 base and 7 bases, there was a span of 17 bases. The CDR3: CASSLEASGLEQPQHF. DNA of the CDR3: TGTGCCAGCAGCTTAGAAGCGAGCGGCCTTGAACAGCCCCAGCATTTT.

In its sample, this clone was seen once. The rearrangement links TRBV29-1 to TRBJ2-3, with 11 bases fitting TRBD2. The CDR3 contains 16 residues. V trimming: 2 bases; J trimming: 5 bases; junction bases outside the gene matches: 9. CDR1 and CDR2 from the germline V gene are SQVTM and ANQGSEA. The CDR3 reads CSVEKLLAGAGDTQYF. CDR3 nucleotides: TGCAGCGTTGAAAAATTACTAGCGGGAGCGGGAGATACGCAGTATTTT.

This chain links TRBV7-9 with TRBJ2-7, with D possibly TRBD2 on 6 matching bases. Germline lookup yields CDR1 SEHNR and CDR2 FQNEAQ (reference sequence). Between the trimmed V and J ends, which lost 5 bases and 3 bases, there was a span of 14 bases. The CDR3 runs to 14 residues. CDR3 sequence: CASSTDYIVYEQYF. In DNA, the CDR3 is TGTGCCAGCAGCACGGACTATATCGTCTACGAGCAGTACTTC.

The chain couples TRBV5-8 to TRBJ1-5, with D perhaps TRBD1 (5 bases). Germline-derived CDR1 and CDR2 are SGHTS and YDEGEE. Trimming took off 1 base at V and 4 bases at J, with 12 bases between the two ends. This CDR3 is built from 15 residues. The CDR3 here is CASSLRAAGNQPQHF. Written as DNA, the CDR3 is TGTGCCAGCAGCTTGAGGGCAGCAGGGAATCAGCCCCAGCATTTT.

V and J are TRBV28 and TRBJ1-1, with D perhaps TRBD1 (5 bases). Germline CDR1 reads MDHEN; CDR2 reads SYDVKM. With 2 bases removed from V and 3 bases from J, the gap between germline ends came to 10 bases. This CDR3 spans 14 amino acids. As DNA, the CDR3 is TGTGCCAGCAGTTTAGGGGGGATCGACACTGAAGCTTTCTTT. It encodes CASSLGGIDTEAFF.

The gene calls are TRBV19 and TRBJ2-5, with TRBD2 as a possible D gene (5 bases). The CDR3 covers 15 residues. CDR1 and CDR2 (germline): LNHDA, SQIVND (reference sequence). The ends were cut back, 6 bases at V and 2 bases at J, with 16 bases in the middle. CDR3: CASSGVDVSQETQYF. CDR3 nucleotides: TGTGCCAGTAGCGGGGTCGACGTAAGTCAAGAGACCCAGTACTTC. Looking up the rest from reference TRBV19 and TRBJ2-5 gives the full variable domain: DGGITQSPKYLFRKEGQNVTLSCEQNLNHDAMYWYRQDPGQGLRLIYYSQIVNDFQKGDIAEGYSVSREKKESFPLTVTSAQKNPTAFYLCASSGVDVSQETQYFGPGTRLLVL.

V is TRBV7-2 and J is TRBJ2-2, with 7 bases lining up with TRBD2. In germline, CDR1 is SGHTA, CDR2 FQGNSA. The CDR3 extends over 15 amino acids. J lost 3 bases, V lost 1 base, and 2 bases had no gene match. CDR3 protein: CASSLGLAHTGELFF. CDR3 sequence (DNA): TGTGCCAGCAGCTTAGGACTAGCCCACACCGGGGAGCTGTTTTTT.